The clone carrying this T cell receptor (beta chain) occurred many times. This specimen belongs to a study of neurological immune-mediated disorders. The CDR3 runs 15 residues. The V end was cut by 0 bases, the J end by 7 bases, with 16 bases between. Per the germline V gene, CDR1 is DFQATT and CDR2 is SNEGSKA (reference sequence). 5'RACE employing 10-nucleotide random UMIs yielded the cDNA. TCRdb independently ran MiXCR on the 5' RACE reads; one entry per CDR3 protein. The sample carries under 90,000 distinct CDR3 sequences, roughly 3.2% recorded once. J is TRBJ2-1 and V is TRBV20-1; TRBD1 or TRBD2 may be the D gene (7 bases each). The receptor's source is a woman aged 50 to 65 with multiple sclerosis. The sequenced sample consisted of PBMCs. This CDR3 is CSARDPGGAGNEQFF. The CDR3 DNA reads TGCAGTGCTAGAGACCCAGGGGGGGCCGGTAATGAGCAGTTCTTC.